The 27 T cell receptor beta chains below were found in one sample sequenced in a study of Ad26.COV2.S vaccination and SARS-CoV-2 variants listed by TCRdb under 2021. Libraries were made using the immunoSEQ multiplex PCR assay. TCRdb obtained this table from immuneACCESS and retained in-frame rearrangements with V and J assigned. These tables miss some clones; where compared with another copy, unresolved V genes account for less than half of the shortfall, and the remainder is unexplained. This sample has about 440,000 clones in its table, and about 90% of those were observed once. Clones ranked in the top ten supply approximately 4.3% of the sample. Explained via the paper, the treatment or condition label denotes: 15 to 20 received Ad26.COV2.S at low or high dose, single or two shots; a few received placebo; per-sample allocation not given. Repertoires of vaccine and placebo recipients were sequenced from samples taken on day 63 after the first injection.

The specimen was peripheral blood, collected in a trial of Ad26.COV2.S vaccine versus placebo. The receptor source for this set is a person aged 18-60 years who received the Ad26.COV2.S COVID-19 vaccine or a placebo.

This clone has a single count. This chain links TRBV28 with TRBJ2-3, with TRBD1 matching over 8 bases. The CDR3 length is 17 residues. Germline V gene data show CDR1 as MDHEN and CDR2 as SYDVKM. The junction had 12 bases not matched to a gene; V was cut back by 5 bases and J by 2 bases. Here the CDR3 DNA reads TGTGCCAGCAGTAAACCCGGACAGGGAAGACTCACAGATACGCAGTATTTT. Translating gives CASSKPGQGRLTDTQYF.

This sequence joins TRBV7-9 and TRBJ1-2; D uncertain. CDR1 and CDR2 from the germline V gene are SEHNR and FQNEAQ (reference sequence). The CDR3 runs 15 residues. Trimming removed 1 base at V and 2 bases at J, with 11 bases between. CDR3 DNA sequence: TGTGCCAGCAGCTTAGGTCCCGGGATCAACTATGGCTACACCTTC. As protein: CASSLGPGINYGYTF.

This clone was seen more than once but under ten times. This chain uses TRBV18 with TRBJ1-6, with 7 bases matching TRBD1. Per the germline V gene, CDR1 is KGHSH and CDR2 is LQKENI. The CDR3 spans 14 residues. V gave up 4 bases and J gave up 9 bases; unmatched junction bases: 6. In DNA, the CDR3 is TGTGCCAGCTCACTACAGGGGTATGGTTCACCCCTCCACTTT. This gives the protein CASSLQGYGSPLHF.

This chain uses TRBV7-3 with TRBJ2-1; 9 bases fit TRBD2. Germline assignment: CDR1 SGHTA and CDR2 FQGTGA. The junction had 3 bases not matched to a gene; V was cut back by 2 bases and J by 4 bases. The CDR3 is made up of 15 amino acids. Written as DNA, the CDR3 is TGTGCCAGCAGCTTAGCTAGCGGGGTTTACAATGAGCAGTTCTTC. This codes for CASSLASGVYNEQFF.

This chain uses TRBV20-1 with TRBJ2-4, with D possibly TRBD2 on 6 matching bases. The V gene's germline CDR1 is DFQATT and CDR2 SNEGSKA (reference sequence). V dropped 6 bases and J dropped 11 bases, with 14 bases sitting between them. This CDR3 is 11 amino acids long. Here the CDR3 reads CSAGGPGLQYF. DNA of the CDR3: TGCAGTGCCGGGGGTCCTGGGCTTCAGTACTTC.

The chain carries TRBV5-1 and TRBJ2-5; 11 bases agree with TRBD1. The germline V gene has CDR1 SGHRS and CDR2 YFSETQ. Germline trimming cut 0 bases from V and 4 bases from J; bases unmatched to any gene: 8. This CDR3 contains 17 residues. The DNA of the CDR3 is TGCGCCAGCAGCTTGGCACTCCGGACAGGGGGCCTAGAGACCCAGTACTTC. This encodes CASSLALRTGGLETQYF.

The rearrangement joins TRBV28 to TRBJ1-6; D is ambiguous. Germline V gene sequence: CDR1 MDHEN, CDR2 SYDVKM. Trimming removed 6 bases at V and 7 bases at J, with 7 bases between. The CDR3 contains 12 residues. The CDR3 here is CASSQRNSPLHF. In nucleotides, the CDR3 is TGTGCCAGCAGCCAGAGGAATTCACCCCTCCACTTT. The entire variable domain, with the rest obtained from reference TRBV28 and TRBJ1-6, is as follows: DVKVTQSSRYLVKRTGEKVFLECVQDMDHENMFWYRQDPGLGLRLIYFSYDVKMKEKGDIPEGYSVSREKKERFSLILESASTNQTSMYLCASSQRNSPLHFGNGTRLTVT.

DNA for the CDR3: TGTGCCAGCAGTTTATACAGACTAAATAATTCACCCCTCCACTTT. Amino acid sequence: CASSLYRLNNSPLHF. The chain recombines TRBV28 with TRBJ1-6; D uncertain. Trimming pared 1 base from V and 5 bases from J, leaving 9 bases between. CDR3 length: 15 amino acids. Germline V gene data show CDR1 as MDHEN and CDR2 as SYDVKM.

V gene TRBV29-1 combines with J gene TRBJ2-5, with 10 nucleotides matching TRBD2. This CDR3 contains 13 residues. Germline assignment: CDR1 SQVTM and CDR2 ANQGSEA. With V trimmed by 1 base and J by 7 bases, 3 bases remained unmatched. The CDR3 here is CSVEGLAGATQYF. The CDR3 region has the DNA TGCAGCGTTGAAGGGCTAGCGGGAGCGACCCAGTACTTC.

The chain is built from TRBV7-3 and TRBJ2-2; no clear D gene. Germline V gives CDR1 SGHTA, CDR2 FQGTGA. This CDR3 is built from 12 residues. V was shortened by 2 bases and J by 6 bases, with 4 bases between the two germline ends. In DNA form, the CDR3 reads TGTGCCAGCAGCTTATTGGCCGGGGAGCTGTTTTTT. The encoded protein is CASSLLAGELFF.

This sequence joins TRBV12-3 or TRBV12-4 and TRBJ2-7, with D maybe TRBD2 (5 bases). Trimming shortened V by 6 bases and J by 3 bases, and 9 bases separated the two germline ends. The CDR3 contains 12 residues. The CDR3 spells CASRHRDYEQYF. In DNA, the CDR3 is TGTGCCAGCAGACACCGGGACTACGAGCAGTACTTC.

The chain combines TRBV24-1 with TRBJ2-3; the match to TRBD2 covers 8 bases. The V segment lost 1 base and the J segment 2 bases; nucleotides outside the gene matches: 4. The CDR3 is made up of 16 amino acids. Germline CDR1 and CDR2: KGHDR and SFDVKD. The CDR3 is CATSDLTAGVTDTQYF. CDR3 in DNA: TGTGCCACCAGTGATTTAACAGCGGGAGTCACAGATACGCAGTATTTT.

The chain couples TRBV5-4 to TRBJ2-3; 11 bases line up with TRBD1. Looked up from germline, CDR1 is SGHNT and CDR2 is YYREEE (reference sequence). CDR3 length: 14 residues. Trimming at V came to 5 bases and at J to 9 bases, leaving 8 bases not matched to a gene. Here the CDR3 DNA reads TGTGCCAGCAGTACCCGGGACAGGGGGGGGACGCAGTATTTT. Its protein is CASSTRDRGGTQYF.

The J gene is TRBJ1-4, the V gene TRBV13; 8 nucleotides line up with TRBD1. The CDR3 extends over 15 amino acids. In germline, CDR1 is PRHDT, CDR2 FYEKMQ (reference sequence). After removal of 4 bases from V and 5 bases from J, the junction contained 6 bases not matched to a gene. The CDR3 loop reads CASSSQGAINEKLFF. The CDR3 DNA is TGTGCCAGCAGCTCCCAGGGGGCGATCAATGAAAAACTGTTTTTT.

The rearrangement uses TRBV11-2 and TRBJ2-1; 10 bases align to TRBD2. The V and J ends lost 3 bases and 0 bases, in that order; junction bases with no gene match: 5. CDR1 is SGHAT, CDR2 FQNNGV, per germline. CDR3 size: 17 residues. The CDR3 here is CASSFQASGSSYNEQFF. The CDR3 DNA reads TGTGCCAGCAGCTTTCAGGCTAGCGGGAGCTCCTACAATGAGCAGTTCTTC.

The rearrangement uses TRBV25-1 and TRBJ2-7; D might be TRBD1 or TRBD2, each matching 6 bases. V lost 3 bases and J 4 bases, leaving 22 bases between the germline ends. From germline, CDR1 is MGHDK and CDR2 SYGVNS. CDR3 length equals 17 residues. CDR3 loop: CASSDSAGQGTLYEQYF. The DNA for the CDR3 is TGTGCCAGCAGTGATAGCGCAGGGCAGGGGACTTTGTACGAGCAGTACTTC.

J is TRBJ1-5 and V is TRBV19, with 8 bases fitting TRBD1. CDR1 is LNHDA, CDR2 SQIVND, per germline (reference sequence). With V trimmed by 6 bases and J by 0 bases, 7 bases remained unmatched. The CDR3 has 16 residues. The CDR3, as DNA: TGTGCCAGTAGACCCGACGACAGGGGTAGCAATCAGCCCCAGCATTTT. Translating gives CASRPDDRGSNQPQHF. Using reference TRBV19 and TRBJ1-5 for the parts outside the CDR3, the full variable domain is DGGITQSPKYLFRKEGQNVTLSCEQNLNHDAMYWYRQDPGQGLRLIYYSQIVNDFQKGDIAEGYSVSREKKESFPLTVTSAQKNPTAFYLCASRPDDRGSNQPQHFGDGTRLSIL.

V gene TRBV4-1 combines with J gene TRBJ2-3, with 8 bases aligning to TRBD1. Unmatched junction bases numbered 5, after V lost 4 bases and J lost 2 bases. Germline-derived CDR1 and CDR2 are MGHRA and YSYEKL. CDR3 length equals 15 residues. CDR3 region: CASSLGQGFTDTQYF. CDR3 bases: TGCGCCAGCAGCCTTGGACAGGGATTCACAGATACGCAGTATTTT.

The CDR3: CAIRGGSYNEQFF. The CDR3 DNA reads TGTGCCATCAGGGGGGGGTCGTACAATGAGCAGTTCTTC. The V call is TRBV10-3, the J call TRBJ2-1; TRBD2 matches 7 bases. Germline values: CDR1 ENHRY, CDR2 SYGVKD. This CDR3 comprises 13 residues. Trimming cost V 6 bases and J 4 bases; bases outside gene matches: 3.

The chain is built from TRBV13 and TRBJ2-7; 10 nucleotides align to TRBD2. Trimming cost V 5 bases and J 5 bases; bases outside gene matches: 6. CDR3 length: 14 residues. Germline loops: CDR1 PRHDT, CDR2 FYEKMQ (reference sequence). The CDR3 nucleotides read TGTGCCAGCAGCCCCGGGACTAGCGTCGACGAGCAGTACTTC. Translating gives CASSPGTSVDEQYF. The full variable domain, rest sourced from reference TRBV13 and TRBJ2-7, is AAGVIQSPRHLIKEKRETATLKCYPIPRHDTVYWYQQGPGQDPQFLISFYEKMQSDKGSIPDRFSAQQFSDYHSELNMSSLELGDSALYFCASSPGTSVDEQYFGPGTRLTVT.

The CDR3 region is CSASAGRKNTGELFF. CDR3 DNA sequence: TGCAGTGCTAGTGCGGGGAGGAAGAACACCGGGGAGCTGTTTTTT. This sequence joins TRBV20-1 and TRBJ2-2; perhaps TRBD2 as D (6 bases). V lost 3 bases and J 1 base, leaving 12 bases between the germline ends. CDR1 is DFQATT and CDR2 is SNEGSKA in the germline V gene (reference sequence). The CDR3 has 15 residues.

The gene calls are TRBV19 and TRBJ2-1; the D is unclear. The CDR3 sequence is 14 residues long. CDR1 is LNHDA, CDR2 SQIVND, per germline (reference sequence). Deletions cut 10 bases from V and 0 bases from J, with 13 bases between. Here the CDR3 reads CATQAIGSYNEQFF. The CDR3 region has the DNA TGTGCCACCCAGGCGATAGGCTCCTACAATGAGCAGTTCTTC.

The chain's CDR3 is CASSPTSGRDNEQFF. The DNA for the CDR3 is TGTGCCAGCAGCCCAACTAGCGGGAGGGACAATGAGCAGTTCTTC. The gene calls are TRBV11-2 and TRBJ2-1; 13 positions match TRBD2. CDR1 and CDR2 (germline): SGHAT, FQNNGV. V was pared by 5 bases and J by 5 bases, with 3 bases of the junction left unmatched. This CDR3 comprises 15 residues.

This sequence joins TRBV7-3 and TRBJ2-2; D is unclear. The CDR3 contains 13 residues. Germline values: CDR1 SGHTA, CDR2 FQGTGA. V lost 3 bases, J lost 8 bases, and 10 bases lay in between. The DNA for the CDR3 is TGTGCCAGCAGCTTCGGGCAAGCTGGGGAGCTGTTTTTT. It encodes CASSFGQAGELFF. The whole variable domain, filled in from reference TRBV7-3 and TRBJ2-2, reads GAGVSQTPSNKVTEKGKYVELRCDPISGHTALYWYRQSLGQGPEFLIYFQGTGAADDSGLPNDRFFAVRPEGSVSTLKIQRTERGDSAVYLCASSFGQAGELFFGEGSRLTVL.

The rearrangement uses TRBV6-2 or TRBV6-3 and TRBJ2-7; D possibly corresponds to TRBD2 (6 bases). CDR1 is MNHEY and CDR2 is SVGEGT in the germline V gene. The CDR3 loop spans 14 amino acids. V was trimmed by 4 bases and J by 7 bases, leaving 17 bases between them. CDR3 DNA sequence: TGTGCCAGCAGTTCGCCGGGACTTCCTCGAGAGCAGTACTTC. As protein: CASSSPGLPREQYF.

Here the CDR3 DNA reads TGTGCCACTACAAGGACTAGCGGGATTGTATCCTACGAGCAGTACTTC. Protein sequence: CATTRTSGIVSYEQYF. V is TRBV7-9 and J is TRBJ2-7; 12 nucleotides match TRBD2. V shed 10 bases and J 1 base; nucleotides not matched to a gene: 11. Germline V gives CDR1 SEHNR, CDR2 FQNEAQ (reference sequence). This CDR3 contains 16 residues.

V gene TRBV9 combines with J gene TRBJ2-2; 9 bases map to TRBD1. The CDR3 has 13 amino acids. J was trimmed by 14 bases and V by 5 bases; bases with no gene match: 10. In germline, CDR1 is SGDLS, CDR2 YYNGEE. CDR3 sequence: CASSAFTGGGLFF. The CDR3, as DNA: TGTGCCAGCAGTGCCTTTACAGGGGGCGGACTGTTTTTT.